A selection of T cell receptor beta chains follows, all from one sample in a study of cytomegalovirus exposure and HLA in healthy donors. Assay: immunoSEQ multiplex PCR; the TCRdb copy retains only in-frame clones and omits some. This sample has 110,000 or so clones, with about 85% found just once. The sequenced sample consisted of PBMCs. These receptors all stem from a woman aged 18-29 years in good health and CMV-seronegative. Both conserved end residues are part of each CDR3. A D gene is named only where the DNA matches it firmly. Clone sizes are given selectively: once, few, many, or a class where the clone is expanded.

TRBD1	TRBJ1-4	TRBV6-5	-	TGTGCCAGCAGTTACCTACAGGGGGCTGGGGAAAAACTGTTTTTT	CASSYLQGAGEKLFF
TRBD1	TRBJ2-7	TRBV10-3	-	TGTGCCATCAGTGTGGGACAGGGGCCCTACGAGCAGTACTTC	CAISVGQGPYEQYF
TRBD1	TRBJ1-5	TRBV28	-	TGTGCCAGCAGCCTGGACAGGGGAGGTCAGCCCCAGCATTTT	CASSLDRGGQPQHF
TRBD1	TRBJ2-7	TRBV19	-	TGTGCCAGTAGTATGGTTTCGGGGACAGCGACCTACGAGCAGTACTTC	CASSMVSGTATYEQYF
TRBD2	TRBJ2-5	TRBV27	-	TGTGCCAGCAGTTTAGCCTCGGGACTAGCGGGGGGGGAGACCCAGTACTTC	CASSLASGLAGGETQYF
TRBD1	TRBJ2-2	TRBV4-2	-	TGTGCCAGCAGCCAAGAGGGAGGACAGGGGGCTAACACCGGGGAGCTGTTTTTT	CASSQEGGQGANTGELFF
TRBD1	TRBJ2-1	TRBV9	-	TGTGCCGTTTCTCGGACAGGGCGAGATGAGCAGTTCTTC	CAVSRTGRDEQFF
TRBD2	TRBJ2-1	TRBV9	-	TGTGCCAGCCGGGGGGGCTCTGGCAATGAGCAGTTCTTC	CASRGGSGNEQFF
TRBD1	TRBJ1-3	TRBV4-1	-	TGCGCCAGCAGCAAGACAGGGTTAACTGGAAACACCATATATTTT	CASSKTGLTGNTIYF
-	TRBJ2-5	TRBV28	-	TGTGCCAGCAAGTGGTTGGGGGCCGAAGAGACCCAGTACTTC	CASKWLGAEETQYF
-	TRBJ1-4	TRBV10-3	once	TGTGCCATCAGTGAGGGGGGGGGCGTCGCTAATGAAAAACTGTTTTTT	CAISEGGGVANEKLFF
-	TRBJ1-3	TRBV30	-	TGTGCCTGGAGCCCACTTGGAAACACCATATATTTT	CAWSPLGNTIYF
-	TRBJ1-4	TRBV6-1	-	TGTGCCAGCAGTTCCCAGGTTGCAACTAATGAAAAACTGTTTTTT	CASSSQVATNEKLFF
-	TRBJ1-6	TRBV6-5	-	TGTGCCAGCAGCCGGACAGTTTATAATTCACCCCTCCACTTT	CASSRTVYNSPLHF
TRBD1	TRBJ2-1	TRBV2	-	TGTGCCAGCAGGGAAGACAGGGCGGTACAGGATGAGCAGTTCTTC	CASREDRAVQDEQFF
TRBD2	TRBJ2-7	TRBV28	-	TGTGCCAGCACTTCGCCTGGACCCATAGCGGGGGGCTACTACGAGCAGTACTTC	CASTSPGPIAGGYYEQYF
TRBD1	TRBJ2-1	TRBV30	-	TGTGCCTGGGCCCGGGACAGCAATGAGCAGTTCTTC	CAWARDSNEQFF
TRBD1	TRBJ1-5	TRBV10-3	-	TGTGCCATCAGTGCCGCCGGGGACAGACCAATTCAGCCCCAGCATTTT	CAISAAGDRPIQPQHF
-	TRBJ1-5	TRBV2	-	TGTGCCAGCAGTGAGGAAGGATGGACAGCTTGGTATAGCAATCAGCCCCAGCATTTT	CASSEEGWTAWYSNQPQHF
TRBD1	TRBJ2-7	TRBV27	-	TGTGCCAGCAGTTTTTACGGGACAGAACTTCCTACCGAGCAGTACTTC	CASSFYGTELPTEQYF
-	TRBJ2-5	TRBV30	-	TGTGCCTGGAGGAAGAGCCCAAGCCAGTACTTC	CAWRKSPSQYF
-	TRBJ1-6	TRBV15	-	TGTGCCACCAGGACTAAATACCGGGGAAATTCACCCCTCCACTTT	CATRTKYRGNSPLHF
TRBD2	TRBJ2-1	TRBV7-9	-	TGTGCCAGCAGCTTAAGGTCACTAGCGGGGGACAATGAGCAGTTCTTC	CASSLRSLAGDNEQFF
-	TRBJ2-7	TRBV30	-	TGTGCCTGGAGTGTAGGGACATCGTTCACCTACGAGCAGTACTTC	CAWSVGTSFTYEQYF
TRBD1	TRBJ2-3	TRBV7-2	-	TGTGCCAGCAGCTTAGAGAGGACAGGGTTGCCAGATACGCAGTATTTT	CASSLERTGLPDTQYF
-	TRBJ1-6	TRBV7-6	once	TGTGCCAGCAGCTTACAGGGTACGAATTCACCCCTCCACTTT	CASSLQGTNSPLHF
TRBD1	TRBJ1-2	TRBV14	few	TGTGCCAGCAGCCAAACAGGGGACCTCCGCTATGGCTACACCTTC	CASSQTGDLRYGYTF
-	TRBJ2-1	TRBV6-5	-	TGTGCCAGCAGGGCGGGGGCGTCCTACAATGAGCAGTTCTTC	CASRAGASYNEQFF
TRBD1	TRBJ2-2	TRBV6-1	few	TGTGCCAGCAGTGGGGGGACAGGGGAGACCGGGGAGCTGTTTTTT	CASSGGTGETGELFF
-	TRBJ2-2	TRBV30	once	TGTGCCTGGAGTGTAGCACCGAACACCGGGGAGCTGTTTTTT	CAWSVAPNTGELFF
TRBD1	TRBJ1-1	TRBV4-1	-	TGCGCCAGCAGCCACAAGACAGGGGAACCCACTGAAGCTTTCTTT	CASSHKTGEPTEAFF